A single sample is the source of the 3 T cell receptor beta chains below, sequenced in a study of blood T cell repertoires in COVID-19. Profiling relied on immunoSEQ multiplex PCR, and the TCRdb table lists in-frame clones only, not all of them. The table lists about 300,000 clones, just over 85% of them singletons. Sequencing input: PBMCs or T cells enriched from blood (not recorded which). Receptor source: a woman younger than 35 who had recovered from COVID-19.

The chain uses TRBV28 and TRBJ2-7; perhaps TRBD2 as D (6 bases). Trimming cost V 2 bases and J 6 bases, with 11 bases left between them. This CDR3 region has 13 residues. Germline V lookup: CDR1 MDHEN, CDR2 SYDVKM. The CDR3 spells CASSLRPRGEQYF. CDR3 nucleotide sequence: TGTGCCAGCAGTTTACGGCCGCGGGGCGAGCAGTACTTC.

This clone was recorded at least ten times. The gene calls are TRBV5-6 and TRBJ1-3, with D perhaps TRBD1 (5 bases). Trimming left V 0 bases short and J 0 bases short, with 10 bases between. The CDR3 runs to 16 residues. CDR1 and CDR2 (germline): SGHDT, YYEEEE. DNA of the CDR3: TGTGCCAGCAGCTTGGTTACAGGTAGCTCTGGAAACACCATATATTTT. Translated, it gives CASSLVTGSSGNTIYF.

V and J are TRBV6-5 and TRBJ2-7, with TRBD1 matching over 7 bases. The germline V gene encodes CDR1 MNHEY and CDR2 SVGAGI. This CDR3 is 14 amino acids long. V lost 6 bases, J lost 3 bases, and 8 bases stayed unmatched. The CDR3 loop reads CASSFGQDGYEQYF. For the CDR3, the DNA is TGTGCCAGCAGCTTTGGACAGGACGGCTACGAGCAGTACTTC.